This TCR beta chain was identified during a study of cytomegalovirus exposure and HLA in healthy donors. Study-wide results and caveats: From TCR beta sequences, most subjects' HLA-A and HLA-B alleles were reportedly predicted accurately. After further analysis at a later stage, 16,951 TCR beta sequences were associated with HLA alleles at 0.05 false discovery rate. A later analysis linked a missense variant in DCLRE1C to the trimming of TCR beta V and J genes.

Concerning this clone itself: Its target is unknown.

The PCR used 60 Vbeta and 13 Jbeta primers. Clones were read by immunoSEQ multiplex PCR, and TCRdb kept only the in-frame ones, dropping some. The table shows about 75,000 clones, with approximately 82% occurring only once. Sequenced material: PBMCs. The TCR originated in a man in his 70s in good health and CMV-seropositive.

CDR3 residues: CASSPWDRNYGYTF. The DNA for the CDR3 is TGTGCCAGCAGCCCCTGGGACAGGAACTATGGCTACACCTTC. The chain carries TRBV7-9 and TRBJ1-2, with 8 bases fitting TRBD1. The ends lost 5 bases at V and 2 bases at J; junction bases unmatched: 4. Germline V CDR1 and CDR2: SEHNR, FQNEAQ (reference sequence). The CDR3 covers 14 residues.